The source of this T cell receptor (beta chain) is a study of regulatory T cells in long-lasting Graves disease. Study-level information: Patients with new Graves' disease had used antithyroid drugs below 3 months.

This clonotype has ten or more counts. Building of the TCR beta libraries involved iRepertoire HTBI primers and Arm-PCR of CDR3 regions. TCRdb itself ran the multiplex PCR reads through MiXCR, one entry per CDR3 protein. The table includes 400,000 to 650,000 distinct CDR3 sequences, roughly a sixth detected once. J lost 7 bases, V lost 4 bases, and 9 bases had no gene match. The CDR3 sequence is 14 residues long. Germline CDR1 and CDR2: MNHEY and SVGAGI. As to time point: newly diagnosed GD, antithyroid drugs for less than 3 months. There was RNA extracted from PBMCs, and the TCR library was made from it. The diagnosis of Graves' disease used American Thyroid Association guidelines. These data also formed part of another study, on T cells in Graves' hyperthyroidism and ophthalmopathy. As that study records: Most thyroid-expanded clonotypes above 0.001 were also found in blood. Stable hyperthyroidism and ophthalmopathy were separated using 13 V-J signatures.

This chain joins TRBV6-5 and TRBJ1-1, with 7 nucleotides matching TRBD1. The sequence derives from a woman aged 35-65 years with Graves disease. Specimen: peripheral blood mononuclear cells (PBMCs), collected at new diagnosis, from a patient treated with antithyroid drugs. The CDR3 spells CASSSIGRGDEAFF. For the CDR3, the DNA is TGTGCCAGCAGTTCAATAGGCAGGGGGGATGAAGCTTTCTTT.